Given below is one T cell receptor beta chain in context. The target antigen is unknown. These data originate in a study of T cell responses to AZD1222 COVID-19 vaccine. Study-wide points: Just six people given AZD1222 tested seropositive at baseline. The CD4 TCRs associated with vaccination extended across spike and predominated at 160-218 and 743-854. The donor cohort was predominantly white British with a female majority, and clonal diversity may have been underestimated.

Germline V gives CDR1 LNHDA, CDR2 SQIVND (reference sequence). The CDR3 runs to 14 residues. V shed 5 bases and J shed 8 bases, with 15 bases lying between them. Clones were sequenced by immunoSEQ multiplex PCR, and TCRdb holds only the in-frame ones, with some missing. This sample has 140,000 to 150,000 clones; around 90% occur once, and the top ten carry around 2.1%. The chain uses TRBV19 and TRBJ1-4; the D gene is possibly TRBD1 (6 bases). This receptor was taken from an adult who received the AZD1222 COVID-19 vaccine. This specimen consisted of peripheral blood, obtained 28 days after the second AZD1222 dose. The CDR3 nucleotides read TGTGCCAGTAGTCATGGGGGGGCTGCGGAAAAACTGTTTTTT. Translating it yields CASSHGGAAEKLFF.